The 25 T cell receptor beta chains below come from one sample, sequenced in a study of T-cell reconstitution after alpha-beta-depleted transplantation in children listed by TCRdb under 2016. The library relied on PCR. The data were produced on an Illumina HiSeq 2500. TCR library preparation used molecular barcoding, with unique molecular identifiers applied to normalize quantification of the TCRbeta repertoire. TCRdb redid the processing of the public reads, applying fastp at Q25 and MiXCR, and retained in-frame beta chains. Duplicate CDR3 protein sequences are folded into a single record with the most common DNA and genes. Counted in this sample were 200,000 to 300,000 distinct CDR3 sequences; under 30% of them appeared once. Of the sample, around 4.8% falls within the top ten clones. The label giving this sample's treatment or condition can be read as: allogeneic hematopoietic cell transplantation with graft depleted of TCRalphabeta T cells and CD19 B cells.

The sample here was PBMCs, mostly from graft donor cells, taken 360 days after TCRalphabeta/CD19-depleted stem cell transplant. These TCRs come from a female patient between 2 and 15 years old who had a stem cell transplant for congenital amegakaryocytic thrombocytopenia, so the T cells may come from the graft donor.

This clonotype was seen many times. This chain connects TRBV5-1 to TRBJ2-3; D could derive from TRBD1 or TRBD2 (6 bases each). Germline CDR1 reads SGHRS; CDR2 reads YFSETQ. The V and J ends lost 4 bases and 0 bases respectively, with 12 bases between them. This CDR3 spans 15 amino acids. CDR3 in amino acids: CASSPRGHSTDTQYF. Written as DNA, the CDR3 is TGCGCCAGCAGCCCCCGGGGGCACAGCACAGATACGCAGTATTTT.

V is TRBV5-1 and J is TRBJ2-3; D uncertain. There are 15 residues in the CDR3. Germline V gene lookup returns CDR1 SGHRS and CDR2 YFSETQ. The V and J ends lost 6 bases and 0 bases respectively, with 14 bases between them. CDR3 bases: TGCGCCAGCAAAGCATCGGCGCTTAGCACAGATACGCAGTATTTT. It specifies CASKASALSTDTQYF.

The table lists this clonotype with many counts. This chain connects TRBV28 to TRBJ1-1; weak D call: TRBD1 (5 bases). CDR1 MDHEN and CDR2 SYDVKM come from the germline V gene. The length of the CDR3 is 12 residues. Trimming took off 3 bases at V and 8 bases at J, with 10 bases between the two ends. CDR3 region: CASSFFGGEAFF. For the CDR3, the DNA is TGTGCCAGCAGTTTTTTTGGGGGAGAAGCTTTCTTT.

This clonotype was seen at least ten times. The rearrangement links TRBV29-1 to TRBJ2-5; tentatively, D is TRBD1 (6 bases). This CDR3 has 14 amino acids. Germline CDR1 SQVTM, CDR2 ANQGSEA. The V end lost 2 bases, the J end lost 4 bases, and 14 bases lay between the germline ends. Here the CDR3 reads CSVENRARGETQYF. The CDR3, as DNA: TGCAGCGTTGAAAACAGGGCCAGAGGAGAGACCCAGTACTTC.

The sample holds a few counts of this clonotype. The CDR3 sequence: CASTSLGGEQFF. In nucleotides, the CDR3 is TGTGCCAGCACGTCCCTCGGTGGTGAGCAGTTCTTC. The gene calls are TRBV3-1 and TRBJ2-1; D remains ambiguous. CDR1 is LGHDT and CDR2 is YNNKEL in the germline V gene (reference sequence). The germline V and J ends were trimmed by 7 bases and 9 bases, with 13 bases remaining between them. CDR3 size: 12 residues.

This clonotype was seen a few times. The rearrangement joins TRBV4-1 to TRBJ1-5; a weak D match, TRBD1 (6 bases). The CDR3 contains 16 residues. Trimming took 3 bases from V and 2 from J, leaving 14 bases between them. Per the germline V gene, CDR1 is MGHRA and CDR2 is YSYEKL. CDR3 sequence reads: CASSHPGVSGNQPQHF. As DNA, the CDR3 is TGCGCCAGCAGCCACCCAGGGGTTTCGGGCAATCAGCCCCAGCATTTT.

The table lists this clonotype with many counts. J is TRBJ2-1 and V is TRBV20-1; 11 nucleotides agree with TRBD2. The CDR3 runs to 14 residues. J lost 9 bases, V lost 0 bases, and 4 bases had no gene match. The V gene's germline CDR1 is DFQATT and CDR2 SNEGSKA (reference sequence). The CDR3 here is CSARDQGTSGEQFF. In nucleotides, the CDR3 is TGCAGTGCTAGAGATCAAGGGACTAGCGGTGAGCAGTTCTTC.

This rearrangement joins TRBV5-8 to TRBJ1-4; D gene ambiguous. Trimming cost V 1 base and J 10 bases, with 8 bases left between them. This CDR3 has 12 amino acids. The germline gives CDR1 SGHTS, CDR2 YDEGEE. CDR3 in amino acids: CASSLLLGKLFF. The DNA for the CDR3 is TGTGCCAGCAGCTTGTTGCTGGGAAAACTGTTTTTT.

There are many counts of this clonotype. The CDR3 loop is CASSLGAPQETQYF. CDR3 in DNA: TGCGCCAGCAGCTTGGGGGCACCTCAAGAGACCCAGTACTTC. The chain links TRBV5-1 to TRBJ2-5; D is uncertain. Trimming removed 0 bases from V and 2 bases from J, with 8 bases in between. There are 14 residues in the CDR3. Germline CDR1 is SGHRS and CDR2 is YFSETQ.

This clonotype was picked up a small number of times. The J gene is TRBJ2-1, the V gene TRBV12-3 or TRBV12-4; the match to TRBD2 covers 8 bases. This CDR3 is 15 amino acids long. V shed 7 bases and J 9 bases; nucleotides not matched to a gene: 14. The CDR3, as DNA: TGTGCCAGCAACCCCGGGAGGGGGGGGTATGTTGAGCAGTTCTTC. It specifies CASNPGRGGYVEQFF.

In its sample, this clonotype was seen a few times. The chain combines TRBV11-2 with TRBJ1-1; no firm D call. The germline V and J ends were trimmed by 1 base and 5 bases, with 5 bases remaining between them. Germline V CDR1 and CDR2: SGHAT, FQNNGV. CDR3 length equals 12 residues. CDR3 loop: CASSLGMTEAFF. CDR3 sequence (DNA): TGTGCCAGCAGCTTAGGGATGACTGAAGCTTTCTTT.

CDR3 DNA sequence: TGCAGTGCTAGAGAAGGGACTAGGCAGTATTTT. Residues: CSAREGTRQYF. The chain recombines TRBV20-1 with TRBJ2-3, with TRBD2 identical over 8 bases. V was clipped by 0 bases and J by 11 bases; unmatched bases: 1. CDR1 is DFQATT and CDR2 is SNEGSKA in the germline V gene (reference sequence). This CDR3 has 11 amino acids.

The chain links TRBV15 to TRBJ2-4; 10 bases align to TRBD1. V shed 3 bases, J shed 9 bases, and the junction held 5 bases outside the gene matches. The CDR3 sequence is 14 residues long. Germline CDR1 is LNHNV and CDR2 is YYDKDF (reference sequence). The CDR3 nucleotides are TGTGCCACCAGCAGTGGACAGGGGGGATTCATTCAGTACTTC. This codes for CATSSGQGGFIQYF.

This clonotype was seen ten or more times. The J gene is TRBJ2-7, the V gene TRBV4-1; the D call may be TRBD1 or TRBD2 (5 bases each). Germline V gives CDR1 MGHRA, CDR2 YSYEKL. This CDR3 is 15 amino acids long. The V and J ends lost 1 base and 2 bases respectively, with 12 bases between them. The CDR3 reads CASSQVTRGAYEQYF. DNA of the CDR3: TGCGCCAGCAGCCAAGTCACACGGGGCGCCTACGAGCAGTACTTC.

V usage is TRBV12-3 or TRBV12-4 and J usage is TRBJ2-5, with 11 bases identical to TRBD2. V shed 8 bases and J 0 bases; nucleotides not matched to a gene: 8. The CDR3 is 16 residues long. CDR3 protein: CASGRGLAEYQETQYF. For the CDR3, the DNA is TGTGCCAGCGGGAGGGGACTAGCGGAGTACCAAGAGACCCAGTACTTC.

This clonotype was observed many times. This chain joins TRBV29-1 and TRBJ2-1, with TRBD2 as a possible D gene (5 bases). V was clipped by 8 bases and J by 8 bases, with 19 bases between them. Germline lookup yields CDR1 SQVTM and CDR2 ANQGSEA. The CDR3 runs to 13 residues. The CDR3 DNA reads TGCAGCTTCACTAGTGGTTCTGTCCATGAGCAGTTCTTC. Encoded protein: CSFTSGSVHEQFF.

This clonotype was detected a few times. The chain is built from TRBV4-1 and TRBJ2-7; 8 nucleotides agree with TRBD1. CDR3 length equals 16 residues. V lost 0 bases, J lost 6 bases, and 10 bases stayed unmatched. Germline V CDR1 and CDR2: MGHRA, YSYEKL. CDR3 region: CASSQDDRTGSLEQYF. CDR3 sequence (DNA): TGCGCCAGCAGCCAAGATGATCGGACAGGGTCTCTCGAGCAGTACTTC.

This chain connects TRBV29-1 to TRBJ2-7; the match to TRBD1 covers 10 bases. Germline CDR1 SQVTM, CDR2 ANQGSEA. The CDR3 length is 15 residues. The ends lost 3 bases at V and 2 bases at J; junction bases unmatched: 7. For the CDR3, the DNA is TGCAGCGTTGAGATTACCGGGACAGGGGCCTACGAGCAGTACTTC. This sequence encodes CSVEITGTGAYEQYF.

This clonotype was picked up a small number of times. This rearrangement joins TRBV2 to TRBJ2-3; D perhaps matches TRBD2 (6 bases). The V gene lost 10 bases and the J gene lost 2 bases, with 19 bases spanning the gap. The germline CDR1 and CDR2 sequences are SNHLY and FYNNEI. This CDR3 spans 15 amino acids. Here the CDR3 reads CAIVRRDFFTDTQYF. In nucleotides, the CDR3 is TGTGCCATCGTCAGGCGGGACTTCTTCACAGATACGCAGTATTTT. Variable domain in full (rest from reference TRBV2 and TRBJ2-3): EPEVTQTPSHQVTQMGQEVILRCVPISNHLYFYWYRQILGQKVEFLVSFYNNEISEKSEIFDDQFSVERPDGSNFTLKIRSTKLEDSAMYFCAIVRRDFFTDTQYFGPGTRLTVL.

In this sample, this clonotype turned up a few times. The chain has TRBV14 and TRBJ2-1; 10 bases are a match to TRBD2. The CDR3 is made up of 21 amino acids. V lost 0 bases, J lost 0 bases, and 14 bases stayed unmatched. In germline, CDR1 is SGHDN, CDR2 FVKESK. CDR3 nucleotides: TGTGCCAGCAGCCAAGAAACTAGCGGGGAGACCGTCCGTAGCTCCTACAATGAGCAGTTCTTC. Protein sequence: CASSQETSGETVRSSYNEQFF.

This clonotype was observed a few times. The V and J genes are TRBV29-1 and TRBJ2-1, with D unclear. The CDR3 covers 11 residues. The germline V gene encodes CDR1 SQVTM and CDR2 ANQGSEA. The ends were cut back, 5 bases at V and 6 bases at J, with 8 bases in the middle. CDR3 amino acids: CSVYGLNEQFF. The CDR3 DNA reads TGCAGCGTTTATGGCCTCAATGAGCAGTTCTTC.

This clonotype was seen more than once but under ten times. J is TRBJ1-6 and V is TRBV20-1, with D unresolved. The V end lost 2 bases, the J end lost 4 bases, and 9 bases lay between the germline ends. CDR3 length: 14 amino acids. The germline V gene encodes CDR1 DFQATT and CDR2 SNEGSKA (reference sequence). The CDR3 reads CSARRSTYNSPLHF. CDR3 coding DNA: TGCAGTGCTAGAAGGTCAACTTATAATTCACCCCTCCACTTT.

This clonotype was counted a few times. The chain is built from TRBV12-5 and TRBJ2-5; TRBD1 matches at 8 bases. Germline V CDR1 and CDR2: LGHNT, FRNRAP. Trimming removed 5 bases from V and 4 bases from J; junction bases left unmatched: 3. The CDR3 loop spans 13 amino acids. The CDR3 DNA is TGTGCTAGTGGTCTAGGACAGGGAGAGACCCAGTACTTC. It encodes CASGLGQGETQYF.

In this sample, this clonotype turned up a few times. This sequence joins TRBV6-6 and TRBJ2-7; no definite D call. Trimming shortened V by 2 bases and J by 4 bases, and 9 bases separated the two germline ends. The CDR3 length is 13 residues. The germline gives CDR1 MNHNY, CDR2 SVGAGI (reference sequence). CDR3 loop: CASSYKLPYEQYF. CDR3 coding DNA: TGTGCCAGCAGTTACAAGCTACCGTACGAGCAGTACTTC.

This clonotype appeared a few times. The chain recombines TRBV7-8 with TRBJ2-1; 11 bases map to TRBD2. CDR3 size: 15 residues. Germline assignment: CDR1 SGHVS and CDR2 FQNEAQ. V lost 5 bases and J lost 8; bases outside the gene matches: 8. CDR3 protein: CASSVRLAGSHEQFF. CDR3 sequence (DNA): TGTGCCAGCAGCGTCCGACTAGCGGGATCCCATGAGCAGTTCTTC. Together with reference TRBV7-8 and TRBJ2-1, the CDR3 gives the full variable domain: GAGVSQSPRYKVAKRGQDVALRCDPISGHVSLFWYQQALGQGPEFLTYFQNEAQLDKSGLPSDRFFAERPEGSVSTLKIQRTQQEDSAVYLCASSVRLAGSHEQFFGPGTRLTVL.